The present T cell receptor beta chain was sequenced within a study of post-analysis software for immune sequencing data. General study points: A handful of TRBV segments (TRBV5-6, TRBV5-1 and TRBV20-1 among them) occurred more frequently in patients than in controls. Diversity measured as normalized Chao1 was significantly lower in multiple sclerosis patients than in controls.

For this clonotype: The antigen is undetermined.

This CDR3 is 16 amino acids long. The V end was cut by 2 bases, the J end by 0 bases, with 16 bases between. Germline CDR1 is DFQATT and CDR2 is SNEGSKA (reference sequence). Incorporated into the TCR beta cDNA libraries were unique molecular identifiers, which served to reduce PCR and sequencing biases. Via MiXCR, TCRdb re-called the PCR reads, giving one row per CDR3 protein. Of about 400,000 distinct CDR3 sequences listed, 30% to 45% were seen once; the top ten hold roughly 13%. The receptor's source is a girl aged 5 to 17 with multiple sclerosis. Sequencing was carried out using blood. The rearrangement uses TRBV20-1 and TRBJ1-2; maybe TRBD1 (6 bases). CDR3 in amino acids: CSARQQGLKANYGYTF. The DNA of the CDR3 is TGCAGTGCTAGACAACAGGGATTGAAGGCTAACTATGGCTACACCTTC.